What follows describes a single T cell receptor (beta chain). Its antigen is as yet unknown. The data were taken from a study of graft-versus-host responses after intestinal transplantation. Study at large: Transplantation in recipients was multivisceral, liver-intestinal, or isolated intestinal.

There are 11 residues in the CDR3. V lost 4 bases and J 7 bases, leaving 7 bases between the germline ends. Per the germline V gene, CDR1 is MDHEN and CDR2 is SYDVKM. Study-level results: Across patients carrying graft-donor T cell macrochimerism, allografts held high graft-versus-host to host-versus-graft clonal ratios. Investigators detected GvH clones in recipient marrow, with some emerging earlier in ileum or blood.

Repertoires were generated with immunoSEQ multiplex PCR, while TCRdb's copy carries only in-frame clones and drops some. The table records some 12,000 clones, around four fifths of them present only once. Source: PBMCs, taken about 130 days after transplant. This TCR came from a human patient who received an intestinal transplant, so some T cells may come from the graft donor. The genes are TRBV28 and TRBJ1-2; D remains ambiguous. In DNA, the CDR3 is TGTGCCAGCAGTTCGACGCGTGGCTACACCTTC. Protein product: CASSSTRGYTF.